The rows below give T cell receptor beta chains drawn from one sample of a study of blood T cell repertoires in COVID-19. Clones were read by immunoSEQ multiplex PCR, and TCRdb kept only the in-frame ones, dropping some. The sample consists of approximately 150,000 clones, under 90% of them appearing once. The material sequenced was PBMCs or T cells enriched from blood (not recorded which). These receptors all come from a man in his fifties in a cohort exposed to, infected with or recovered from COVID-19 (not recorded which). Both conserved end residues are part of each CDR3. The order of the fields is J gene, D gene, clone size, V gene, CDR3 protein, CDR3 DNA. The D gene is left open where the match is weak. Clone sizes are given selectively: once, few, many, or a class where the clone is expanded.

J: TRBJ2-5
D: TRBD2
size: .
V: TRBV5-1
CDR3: CASSFSRGGGETQYF
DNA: TGCGCCAGCAGCTTTTCGCGGGGGGGCGGAGAGACCCAGTACTTC

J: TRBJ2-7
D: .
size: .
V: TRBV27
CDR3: CASSRGVAYYEQYF
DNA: TGTGCCAGCAGTAGGGGTGTAGCTTACTACGAGCAGTACTTC

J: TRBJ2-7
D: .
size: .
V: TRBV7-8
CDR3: CASSLSQGRGYEQYF
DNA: TGTGCCAGCAGCTTAAGTCAGGGCAGGGGCTACGAGCAGTACTTC

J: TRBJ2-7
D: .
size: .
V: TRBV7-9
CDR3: CASSPGPGRNFYSYEQYF
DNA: TGTGCCAGCAGCCCCGGGCCAGGGCGGAACTTTTACTCCTACGAGCAGTACTTC

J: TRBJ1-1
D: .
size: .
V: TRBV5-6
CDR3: CASSLAGGGPMNTEAFF
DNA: TGTGCCAGCAGCCTTGCGGGCGGGGGACCGATGAACACTGAAGCTTTCTTT

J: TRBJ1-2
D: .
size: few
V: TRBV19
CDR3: CASSIRQGHYGYTF
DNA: TGTGCCAGTAGTATAAGGCAGGGCCACTATGGCTACACCTTC

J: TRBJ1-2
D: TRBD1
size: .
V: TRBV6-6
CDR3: CASSPVGFQQGEIYGYTF
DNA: TGTGCCAGCAGTCCGGTGGGATTTCAACAGGGGGAGATCTATGGCTACACCTTC

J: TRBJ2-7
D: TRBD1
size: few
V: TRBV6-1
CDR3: CASSDMGQGKQYF
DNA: TGTGCCAGCAGTGATATGGGACAGGGAAAGCAGTACTTC

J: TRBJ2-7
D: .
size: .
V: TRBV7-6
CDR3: CASSLEQGPRSYEQYF
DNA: TGTGCCAGCAGCTTAGAGCAGGGTCCGAGGAGCTACGAGCAGTACTTC

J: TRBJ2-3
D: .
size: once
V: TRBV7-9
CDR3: CASSLLSGLSTDTQYF
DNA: TGTGCCAGCAGCCTCCTCTCGGGACTTAGCACAGATACGCAGTATTTT

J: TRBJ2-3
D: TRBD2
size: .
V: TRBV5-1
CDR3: CASSPGLAGRNTDTQYF
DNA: TGCGCCAGCAGCCCGGGACTAGCGGGGAGGAACACAGATACGCAGTATTTT

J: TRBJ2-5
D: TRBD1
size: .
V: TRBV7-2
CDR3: CASSPPGGAGETQYF
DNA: TGTGCCAGCAGTCCCCCAGGGGGCGCGGGGGAGACCCAGTACTTC

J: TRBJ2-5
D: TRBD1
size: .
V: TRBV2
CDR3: CASSGQGPRETQYF
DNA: TGTGCCAGCAGCGGACAGGGGCCGAGAGAGACCCAGTACTTC

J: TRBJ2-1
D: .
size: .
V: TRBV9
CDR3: CASSATAQSEQFF
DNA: TGTGCCAGCAGCGCCACCGCCCAGTCTGAGCAGTTCTTC

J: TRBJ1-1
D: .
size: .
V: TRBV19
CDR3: CASSSVRKEAFF
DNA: TGTGCCAGTAGTTCGGTGAGAAAGGAAGCTTTCTTT

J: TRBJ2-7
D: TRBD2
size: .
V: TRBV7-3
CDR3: CASSSGLAYEQYF
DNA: TGTGCCAGCAGCTCGGGACTAGCCTACGAGCAGTACTTC

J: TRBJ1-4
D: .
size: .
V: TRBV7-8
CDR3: CASSSPGGARGNEKLFF
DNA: TGTGCCAGCAGCTCCCCGGGGGGGGCCAGGGGTAATGAAAAACTGTTTTTT

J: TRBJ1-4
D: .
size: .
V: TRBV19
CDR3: CASRYNGVSNEKLFF
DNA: TGTGCCAGTAGGTACAACGGGGTCTCTAATGAAAAACTGTTTTTT

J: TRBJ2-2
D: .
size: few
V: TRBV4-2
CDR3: CASSQDGDGLYGGELFF
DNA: TGTGCCAGCAGCCAAGACGGAGACGGACTGTACGGCGGGGAGCTGTTTTTT

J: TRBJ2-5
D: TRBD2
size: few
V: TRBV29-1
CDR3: CSVVPPYKLAGGETQYF
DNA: TGCAGCGTTGTCCCCCCCTACAAACTAGCGGGAGGAGAGACCCAGTACTTC

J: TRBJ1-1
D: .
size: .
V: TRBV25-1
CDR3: CASSANPGRVAFF
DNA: TGTGCCAGCAGTGCAAATCCAGGTAGAGTAGCTTTCTTT

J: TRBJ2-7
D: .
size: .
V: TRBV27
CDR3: CASSRDSFYEQYF
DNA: TGTGCCAGCAGCCGCGACAGTTTCTACGAGCAGTACTTC

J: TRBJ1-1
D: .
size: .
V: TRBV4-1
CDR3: CASSQGILGDNTEAFF
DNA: TGCGCCAGCAGCCAAGGGATTCTCGGGGATAACACTGAAGCTTTCTTT

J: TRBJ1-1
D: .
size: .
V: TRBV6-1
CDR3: CASSLGTNTEAFF
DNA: TGTGCCAGCAGCCTAGGGACAAACACTGAAGCTTTCTTT

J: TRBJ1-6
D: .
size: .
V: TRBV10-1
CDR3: CASSDSGTLVHF
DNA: TGCGCCAGCAGTGATTCCGGGACACTCGTCCACTTT

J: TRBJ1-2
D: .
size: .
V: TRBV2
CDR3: CASSEFDGYTF
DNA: TGTGCCAGCAGTGAGTTCGATGGCTACACCTTC

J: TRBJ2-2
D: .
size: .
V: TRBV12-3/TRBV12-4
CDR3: CASSFGTGELFF
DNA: TGTGCCAGCAGTTTCGGTACCGGGGAGCTGTTTTTT

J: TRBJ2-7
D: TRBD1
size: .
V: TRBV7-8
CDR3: CASSIRDRLHEQYF
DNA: TGTGCCAGCAGCATCCGGGACAGGCTACACGAGCAGTACTTC

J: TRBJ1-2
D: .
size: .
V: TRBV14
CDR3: CASSQALNYGYTF
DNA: TGTGCCAGCAGCCAGGCTCTGAACTATGGCTACACCTTC

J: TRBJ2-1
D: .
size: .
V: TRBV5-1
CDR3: CASSVASPLEQFF
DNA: TGCGCCAGCAGCGTGGCTAGCCCCCTTGAGCAGTTCTTC

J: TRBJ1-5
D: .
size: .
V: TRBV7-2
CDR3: CASSLEPGGQPSNF
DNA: TGTGCCAGCAGCTTAGAACCGGGAGGACAGCCTAGTAATTTT

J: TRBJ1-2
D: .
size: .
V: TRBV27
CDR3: CASSETGYGYTF
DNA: TGTGCCAGCAGTGAGACAGGTTATGGCTACACCTTC

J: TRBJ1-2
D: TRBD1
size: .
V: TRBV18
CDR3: CASSQPGTGDGYTF
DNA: TGTGCCAGCTCACAACCCGGGACAGGGGACGGCTACACCTTC

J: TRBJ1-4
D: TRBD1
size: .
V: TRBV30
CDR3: CAWRGTATNEKLFF
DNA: TGTGCCTGGAGAGGGACAGCAACTAATGAAAAACTGTTTTTT

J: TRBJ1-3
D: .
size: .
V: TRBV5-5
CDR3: CASSPRDKHSGNTIYF
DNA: TGTGCCAGCAGCCCCCGGGACAAACACTCTGGAAACACCATATATTTT

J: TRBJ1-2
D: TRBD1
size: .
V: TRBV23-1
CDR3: CATVTGQGSGGYTF
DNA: TGCGCGACCGTAACCGGACAGGGGTCCGGGGGCTACACCTTC

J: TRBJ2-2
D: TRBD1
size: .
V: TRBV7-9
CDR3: CASSPRGYTGELFF
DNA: TGTGCCAGCAGCCCCAGGGGGTACACCGGGGAGCTGTTTTTT

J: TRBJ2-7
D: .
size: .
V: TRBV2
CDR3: CASSDGGRLEQYF
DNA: TGTGCCAGCAGTGACGGGGGACGCCTAGAGCAGTACTTC

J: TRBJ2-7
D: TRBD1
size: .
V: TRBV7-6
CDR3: CASSLYGTVDYEQYF
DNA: TGTGCCAGCAGCTTATACGGGACAGTTGACTACGAGCAGTACTTC

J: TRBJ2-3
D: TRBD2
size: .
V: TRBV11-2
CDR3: CASSYPPGLAYPADTQYF
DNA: TGTGCCAGCAGCTACCCCCCCGGACTAGCCTACCCGGCAGATACGCAGTATTTT

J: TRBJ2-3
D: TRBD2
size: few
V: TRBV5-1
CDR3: CASSPTAGVNTQYF
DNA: TGCGCCAGCAGCCCCACAGCGGGGGTAAATACGCAGTATTTT

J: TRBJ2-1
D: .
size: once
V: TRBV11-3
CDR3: CASSDGGSLEQFF
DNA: TGTGCCAGCAGCGATGGGGGCAGCCTTGAGCAGTTCTTC

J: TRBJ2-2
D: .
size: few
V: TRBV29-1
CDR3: CSVEGQTNTGELFF
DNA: TGCAGCGTTGAAGGTCAGACGAACACCGGGGAGCTGTTTTTT

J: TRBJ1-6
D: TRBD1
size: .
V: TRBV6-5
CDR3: CASGTETGGNSPLHF
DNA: TGTGCCAGCGGAACCGAGACAGGGGGCAATTCACCCCTCCACTTT

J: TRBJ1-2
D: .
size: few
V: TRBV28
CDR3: CASSLRLGEDYGYTF
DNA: TGTGCCAGCAGTTTACGGTTGGGAGAGGACTATGGCTACACCTTC

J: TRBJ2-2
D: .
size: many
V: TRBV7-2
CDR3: CASSTGPANTGELFF
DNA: TGTGCCAGCAGCACAGGGCCCGCGAACACCGGGGAGCTGTTTTTT

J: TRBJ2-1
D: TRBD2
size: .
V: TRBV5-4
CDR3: CASSTSGRALGEQFF
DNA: TGTGCCAGCAGTACTAGCGGGAGGGCCTTGGGTGAGCAGTTCTTC